The source of this TCR beta chain is a study of blood T cell repertoires in COVID-19. Study details: Samples representing acute and convalescent COVID-19 were sourced from the United States, Italy and Spain. The analysed material was cDNA or gDNA that came from T cells, B-cell-depleted T cells, or PBMCs.

It was during active infection that Seattle patients were enrolled and then longitudinally followed. This clone was detected once. This CDR3 is built from 17 residues. Germline V gene data show CDR1 as KGHDR and CDR2 as SFDVKD. V was shortened by 5 bases and J by 3 bases, with 21 bases between the two germline ends. Profiled with immunoSEQ multiplex PCR; TCRdb holds only in-frame clones, not every one. The data show under 400,000 clones, roughly 90% seen once. This sequence originates from a woman younger than 45 with COVID-19, enrolled during active disease. The chain is built from TRBV24-1 and TRBJ1-1, with D possibly being TRBD1 (5 bases). The specimen sequenced was peripheral blood. The DNA for the CDR3 is TGTGCCACCAGTGGACCCGAATACAGGAGTGTCGACACTGAAGCTTTCTTT. This encodes CATSGPEYRSVDTEAFF.